The clone carrying this T cell receptor (beta chain) has ten or more counts. What it binds is not known. These data are taken from a study of cytomegalovirus exposure and HLA in healthy donors. Across the study: Inside one of the first data releases sat 80 million to 95 million unique TCRs taken from HLA-typed donors.

Study-wide findings and caveats: Researchers reported that a few CMV-associated chains were confirmed in vitro as CMV antigen-specific.

Amplification used 60 Vbeta primers and 13 Jbeta primers. Libraries were prepared by immunoSEQ multiplex PCR; TCRdb keeps only in-frame clonotypes and omits some of them. The data show about 150,000 clones, roughly 9.6% seen once. Germline V gives CDR1 MNHNS, CDR2 SASEGT. Trimming left V 5 bases short and J 6 bases short, with 16 bases between. The CDR3 spans 14 residues. The origin of this receptor is a woman in her 40s in good health and CMV-seropositive. The chain carries TRBV6-1 and TRBJ1-2; D is possibly TRBD1 (5 bases). The specimen sequenced was PBMCs. This CDR3 is CASSLNRSPDGYTF. The CDR3 coding sequence is TGTGCCAGCAGTTTGAACAGGAGCCCCGATGGCTACACCTTC.